The 7 T cell receptor beta chains listed next were all sequenced from one sample in a study of blood T cell repertoires in COVID-19 (dated by TCRdb to the early 2020s). Libraries came from the immunoSEQ multiplex PCR assay. TCRdb stores this immuneACCESS table with in-frame sequences only. Part of the clones is absent; in the studies checked, under half of the shortfall reflects unresolved V genes, and no reason is known for the rest. The sample table lists over 200,000 clones, 65% to 85% of them with a count of one. The ten largest clones capture 8.2% of the sample. Input material: peripheral blood. These receptors were collected from a woman in her 50s with acute or convalescent COVID-19.

V gene TRBV11-2 combines with J gene TRBJ2-5; D is possibly TRBD1 (6 bases). Germline CDR1 reads SGHAT; CDR2 reads FQNNGV. The CDR3 is 14 amino acids. Trimming stripped 5 bases from V and 2 bases from J, with 12 bases between. The CDR3 DNA reads as TGTGCCAGCAGCGAATACAGGGCACAAGAGACCCAGTACTTC. As protein: CASSEYRAQETQYF.

The chain links TRBV7-9 to TRBJ2-6; D unresolved. V was pared by 5 bases and J by 0 bases, with 5 bases between. There are 14 residues in the CDR3. Germline V gene data show CDR1 as SEHNR and CDR2 as FQNEAQ (reference sequence). The CDR3 bases are TGTGCCAGCAGCCTTATCTCTGGGGCCAACGTCCTGACTTTC. Translation gives CASSLISGANVLTF.

The CDR3 here is CASSPLAGTGGYEQYF. The CDR3 bases are TGTGCCAGCTCACCACTAGCAGGGACTGGGGGCTACGAGCAGTACTTC. The V and J genes are TRBV18 and TRBJ2-7; TRBD2 might be the D (6 bases). The CDR3 sequence is 16 residues long. Trimming pared 1 base from V and 3 bases from J, leaving 16 bases between. Germline values: CDR1 KGHSH, CDR2 LQKENI.

This chain joins TRBV25-1 and TRBJ2-2; D might be TRBD1 (6 bases). Per the germline V gene, CDR1 is MGHDK and CDR2 is SYGVNS. Trimming took 4 bases from V and 5 from J, leaving 17 bases between them. CDR3 size: 16 residues. The CDR3: CASSVLSLQGTGELFF. DNA for the CDR3: TGTGCCAGCAGTGTTCTTAGCCTCCAGGGGACCGGGGAGCTGTTTTTT. Full variable domain (rest looked up from reference TRBV25-1 and TRBJ2-2): EADIYQTPRYLVIGTGKKITLECSQTMGHDKMYWYQQDPGMELHLIHYSYGVNSTEKGDLSSESTVSRIRTEHFPLTLESARPSHTSQYLCASSVLSLQGTGELFFGEGSRLTVL.

The chain carries TRBV29-1 and TRBJ2-5, with D possibly matching TRBD2 (6 bases). CDR3 length: 17 residues. Trimming took 6 bases from V and 5 from J, leaving 28 bases between them. The germline V gene has CDR1 SQVTM and CDR2 ANQGSEA. The CDR3 here is CSVDPGGSWGFLETQYF. The CDR3 nucleotides read TGCAGCGTCGACCCTGGGGGGAGTTGGGGGTTTTTGGAGACCCAGTACTTC.

The count of this clone is one. The rearrangement joins TRBV19 to TRBJ1-6, with 7 bases aligning to TRBD1. Trimming took 7 bases from V and 8 from J; bases not matched to a gene: 5. The CDR3 has 13 amino acids. Per germline, CDR1 LNHDA and CDR2 SQIVND (reference sequence). The CDR3 sequence is CASIGRGDSPLHF. CDR3 in DNA: TGTGCCAGTATCGGCAGGGGGGATTCACCCCTCCACTTT.

CDR3 nucleotides: TGTGCCAGCAGTTTAGGAGGGGCAGGGAACGAGCAGTACTTC. It yields the protein CASSLGGAGNEQYF. This chain links TRBV28 with TRBJ2-7, with TRBD2 as a possible D gene (6 bases). The CDR3 is 14 amino acids. The germline gives CDR1 MDHEN, CDR2 SYDVKM. Trimming took 2 bases from V and 5 from J, leaving 13 bases between them. The complete variable domain, with remaining parts taken from reference TRBV28 and TRBJ2-7, reads DVKVTQSSRYLVKRTGEKVFLECVQDMDHENMFWYRQDPGLGLRLIYFSYDVKMKEKGDIPEGYSVSREKKERFSLILESASTNQTSMYLCASSLGGAGNEQYFGPGTRLTVT.